The present T cell receptor beta chain was sequenced within a study of cytotoxic CD8 clonotypes in ibrutinib-treated CLL. CDR1 and CDR2 (germline): SNHLY, FYNNEI. This CDR3 is built from 15 residues. V dropped 5 bases and J dropped 7; count of bases not matched to a gene: 12. Study-wide findings and caveats: Clonality was higher at baseline than in age-matched healthy donors and tracked circulating CD8+ T-cell counts. Sustained-remission patients were sampled at different times than progressing patients were.

Deep sequencing aimed at 1 in 200,000 to 1 in 1 million T cells' resolution. Sequenced by immunoSEQ multiplex PCR; TCRdb stores in-frame clones only, minus some. There are 200,000 to 250,000 clones in the sample; roughly three quarters occur only once, and about an eighth lies in the top ten. This clone is a singleton in its sample. Its antigen remains unidentified. Sequences were derived from PBMCs, sampled after 12 months of ibrutinib treatment. The chain is built from TRBV2 and TRBJ2-7, with 9 positions matching TRBD2. The sequence derives from a human donor with chronic lymphocytic leukemia. The CDR3 is CASSPPPGLAGEQYF. CDR3 sequence (DNA): TGTGCCAGCAGTCCCCCCCCGGGGCTAGCGGGAGAGCAGTACTTC.